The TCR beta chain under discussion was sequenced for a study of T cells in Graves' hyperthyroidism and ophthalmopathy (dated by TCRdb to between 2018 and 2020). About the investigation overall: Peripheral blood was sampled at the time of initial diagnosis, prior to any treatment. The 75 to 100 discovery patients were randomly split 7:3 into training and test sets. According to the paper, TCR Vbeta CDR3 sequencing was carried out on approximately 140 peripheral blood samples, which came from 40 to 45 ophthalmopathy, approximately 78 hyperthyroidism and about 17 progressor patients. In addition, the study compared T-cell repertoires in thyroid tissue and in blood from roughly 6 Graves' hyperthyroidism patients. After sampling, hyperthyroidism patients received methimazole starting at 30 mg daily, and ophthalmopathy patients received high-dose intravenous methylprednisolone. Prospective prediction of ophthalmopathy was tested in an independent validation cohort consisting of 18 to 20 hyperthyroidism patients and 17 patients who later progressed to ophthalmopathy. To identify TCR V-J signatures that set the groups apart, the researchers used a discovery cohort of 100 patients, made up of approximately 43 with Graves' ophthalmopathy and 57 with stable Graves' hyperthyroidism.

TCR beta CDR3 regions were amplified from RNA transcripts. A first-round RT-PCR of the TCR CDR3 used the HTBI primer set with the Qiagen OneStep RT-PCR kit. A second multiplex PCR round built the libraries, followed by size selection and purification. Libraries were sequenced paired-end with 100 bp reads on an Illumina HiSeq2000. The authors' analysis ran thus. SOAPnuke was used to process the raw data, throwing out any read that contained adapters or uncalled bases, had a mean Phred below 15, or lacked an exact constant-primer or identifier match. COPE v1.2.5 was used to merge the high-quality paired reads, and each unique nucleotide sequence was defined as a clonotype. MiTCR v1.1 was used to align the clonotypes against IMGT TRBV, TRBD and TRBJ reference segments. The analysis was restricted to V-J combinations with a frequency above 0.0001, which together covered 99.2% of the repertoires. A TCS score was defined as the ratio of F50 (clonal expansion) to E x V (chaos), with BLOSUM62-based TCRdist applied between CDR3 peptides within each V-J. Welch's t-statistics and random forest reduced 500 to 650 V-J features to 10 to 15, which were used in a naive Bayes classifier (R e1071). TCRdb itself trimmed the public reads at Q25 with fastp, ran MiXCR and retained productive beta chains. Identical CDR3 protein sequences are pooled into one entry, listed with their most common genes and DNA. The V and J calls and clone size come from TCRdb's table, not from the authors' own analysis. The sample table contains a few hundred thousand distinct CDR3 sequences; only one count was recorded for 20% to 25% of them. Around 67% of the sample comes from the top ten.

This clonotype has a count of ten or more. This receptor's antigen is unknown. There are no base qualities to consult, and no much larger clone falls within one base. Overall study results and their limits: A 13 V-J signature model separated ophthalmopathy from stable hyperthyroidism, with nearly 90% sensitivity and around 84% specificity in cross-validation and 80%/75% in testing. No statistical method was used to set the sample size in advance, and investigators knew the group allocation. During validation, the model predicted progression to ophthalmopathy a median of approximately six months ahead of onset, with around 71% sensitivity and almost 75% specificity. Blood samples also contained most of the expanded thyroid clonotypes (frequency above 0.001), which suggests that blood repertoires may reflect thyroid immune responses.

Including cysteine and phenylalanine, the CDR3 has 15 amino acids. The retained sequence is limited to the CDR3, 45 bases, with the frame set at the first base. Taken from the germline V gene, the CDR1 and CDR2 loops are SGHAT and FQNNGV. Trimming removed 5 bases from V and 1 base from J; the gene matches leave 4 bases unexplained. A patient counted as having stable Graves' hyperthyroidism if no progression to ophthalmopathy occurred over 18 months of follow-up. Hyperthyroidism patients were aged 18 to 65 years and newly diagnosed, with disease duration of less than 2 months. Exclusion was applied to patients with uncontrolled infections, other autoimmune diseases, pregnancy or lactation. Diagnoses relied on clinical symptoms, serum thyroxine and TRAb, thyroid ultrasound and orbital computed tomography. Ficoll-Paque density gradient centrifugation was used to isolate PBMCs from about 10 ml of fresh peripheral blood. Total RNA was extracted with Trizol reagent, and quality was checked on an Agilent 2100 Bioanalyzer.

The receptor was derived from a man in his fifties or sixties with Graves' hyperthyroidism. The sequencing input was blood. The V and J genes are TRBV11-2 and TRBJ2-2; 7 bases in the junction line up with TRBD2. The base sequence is TGTGCCAGCAGCACCTTAGCGGGGAACACCGGGGAGCTGTTTTTT. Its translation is CASSTLAGNTGELFF. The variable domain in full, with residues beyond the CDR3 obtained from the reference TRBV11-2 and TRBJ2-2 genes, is EAGVAQSPRYKIIEKRQSVAFWCNPISGHATLYWYQQILGQGPKLLIQFQNNGVVDDSQLPKDRFSAERLKGVDSTLKIQPAKLEDSAVYLCASSTLAGNTGELFFGEGSRLTVL.